The clone carrying this T cell receptor (beta chain) was seen a few times. Its antigen is as yet unknown. The sample comes from a study of cytomegalovirus exposure and HLA in healthy donors. Study results and limitations: TCR beta sequences reportedly predicted most subjects' HLA-A and HLA-B alleles accurately.

PCR amplification relied on 60 Vbeta primers (plus 13 Jbeta primers). The repertoire was sequenced with immunoSEQ multiplex PCR; TCRdb's copy has only in-frame clones and lacks some. The sample includes 100,000 to 150,000 clones, more than 65% of them seen just once. The V segment lost 2 bases and the J segment 0 bases; nucleotides outside the gene matches: 3. The V gene's germline CDR1 is SGHDN and CDR2 FVKESK. This CDR3 contains 16 residues. The J gene is TRBJ1-5, the V gene TRBV14, with 8 bases matching TRBD1. Sequenced: PBMCs. The sequence was obtained from a woman aged 55-69 years in good health and CMV-seropositive. Here the CDR3 reads CASSQTGGNSNQPQHF. CDR3 nucleotide sequence: TGTGCCAGCAGCCAAACAGGGGGAAATAGCAATCAGCCCCAGCATTTT.